One and the same sample provided the 4 T cell receptor beta chains below, sequenced in a study of blood T cells in healthy people across ages (dated by TCRdb to the mid-2010s). The library was obtained by 5' RACE. Reads for this sample came from an Illumina HiSeq 2500. A second PCR of about 6 to 11 cycles was performed with a sample-barcoded 5' primer and a J-beta primer mix. The public sequencing data were trimmed at Q25 with fastp and processed into clonotypes with MiXCR by TCRdb, which kept only in-frame beta chains. Every entry covers one CDR3 protein and lists the most common genes and DNA from its rows. Here the sample has hundreds of thousands of distinct CDR3 sequences; around 31% occur a single time. The ten largest clones add up to approximately 14% of the sample. What was sequenced was blood. The receptors were gathered from a woman older than 75 in good health.

This clonotype was found many times. The chain recombines TRBV3-1 with TRBJ2-7, with 10 bases aligning to TRBD1. The CDR3 has 15 residues. V was pared by 3 bases and J by 2 bases, with 4 bases of the junction left unmatched. CDR1 is LGHDT, CDR2 YNNKEL, per germline (reference sequence). CDR3 sequence (DNA): TGTGCCAGCAGCCATACCGGGACAGGGGCCTACGAGCAGTACTTC. This sequence encodes CASSHTGTGAYEQYF.

This clonotype was seen repeatedly, ten times or more. The chain joins TRBV12-3 or TRBV12-4 to TRBJ1-5; possibly TRBD1 for D (6 bases). The ends were cut back, 3 bases at V and 1 base at J, with 16 bases in the middle. The CDR3 has 17 residues. The CDR3 DNA is TGTGCCAGCAGTTTCCGGGGGCTGGTCGCGAGCAATCAGCCCCAGCATTTT. This encodes CASSFRGLVASNQPQHF.

This clonotype has ten or more counts. The chain recombines TRBV7-6 with TRBJ2-7, with TRBD2 matching over 12 bases. The CDR3 sequence is 16 residues long. The germline CDR1 and CDR2 sequences are SGHVS and FNYEAQ. V was clipped by 4 bases and J by 2 bases; unmatched bases: 6. The CDR3 DNA is TGTGCCAGCAGCTCCACTAGCGGGGGGCATGCCTACGAGCAGTACTTC. It encodes CASSSTSGGHAYEQYF.

This clonotype was recorded many times. V usage is TRBV7-2 and J usage is TRBJ2-5; 10 positions agree with TRBD2. The germline V gene encodes CDR1 SGHTA and CDR2 FQGNSA. The V segment lost 8 bases and the J segment 6 bases; nucleotides outside the gene matches: 6. The CDR3 contains 13 residues. Here the CDR3 reads CASQVAGGKTQYF. CDR3 nucleotides: TGTGCCAGCCAGGTAGCGGGGGGAAAGACCCAGTACTTC.